This T cell receptor beta chain was identified in a study of blood T cell repertoires in COVID-19. Study at large: From the United States, Italy and Spain came samples of acute and convalescent COVID-19. Sources were T cells, B-cell-depleted T cells, or PBMCs; the material itself was cDNA or gDNA.

How the authors handled the data: Amplification of reference gene primers was used by the study to estimate nucleated cell counts. This table comes from immunoSEQ multiplex PCR, and its TCRdb copy is limited to in-frame clones, with some not included. V, J and clone size reflect that table, while D and trimming were determined from the DNA. Among some 200,000 clones listed, about three quarters were seen once. Germline CDR1 is ENHRY and CDR2 is SYGVKD. The CDR3 is 14 residues long. Trimming at V came to 6 bases and at J to 4 bases, leaving 5 bases not matched to a gene. The sequencing sample was made of peripheral blood. The clonotype comes from a woman between 45 and 65 years old with active or convalescent COVID-19. V usage is TRBV10-3 and J usage is TRBJ2-7, with 11 bases matching TRBD1. The CDR3: CAISGRDRGYEQYF. The CDR3 coding sequence is TGTGCCATCAGCGGCCGGGACAGGGGGTACGAGCAGTACTTC.